These 19 T cell receptor beta chains were all obtained from the same sample, sequenced in a study of T cells expressing NK-cell markers. Using the 5' RACE reads, TCRdb records one entry per CDR3 protein without DNA. Recorded here are about 550,000 distinct CDR3 sequences; the top ten clones represent about 3.6%. Sample: blood T cells: a sorted CD56 or NKG2C T cell subset, CD4+ or CD8+ T cells, or bulk PBMC T cells (not recorded which). Receptor source: a man aged 18 to 30 in good health.

The CDR3 here is CASSQGSYVPYGYTF. The gene calls are TRBV4-3 and TRBJ1-2. Per the germline V gene, CDR1 is LGHNA and CDR2 is YSLEER. The CDR3 spans 15 residues.

The chain uses TRBV12-3 or TRBV12-4 and TRBJ2-7. The CDR3 contains 14 residues. The chain's CDR3 is CASSLEGSMAEQYF.

This chain links TRBV29-1 with TRBJ1-1. The CDR3 covers 14 residues. The germline gives CDR1 SQVTM, CDR2 ANQGSEA. CDR3 sequence: CSVEHLDSYSEAFF. Variable domain in full (rest from reference TRBV29-1 and TRBJ1-1): SAVISQKPSRDICQRGTSLTIQCQVDSQVTMMFWYRQQPGQSLTLIATANQGSEATYESGFVIDKFPISRPNLTFSTLTVSNMSPEDSSIYLCSVEHLDSYSEAFFGQGTRLTVV.

The chain recombines TRBV6-2 or TRBV6-3 with TRBJ2-4; TCRdb lists TRBD2, though no DNA is available to test this call. This CDR3 region has 13 residues. Germline CDR1 and CDR2: MNHEY and SVGEGT. The CDR3 sequence: CASSPADEGIQYF.

V and J are TRBV6-4 and TRBJ2-6; TCRdb returns TRBD1, unconfirmable since there is no DNA. The CDR3 sequence is 17 residues long. From germline, CDR1 is MRHNA and CDR2 SNTAGT. CDR3: CASSDYPGGAGANVLTF.

The chain joins TRBV5-1 to TRBJ2-1; TCRdb calls TRBD1, which cannot be checked without DNA. The CDR3 has 14 residues. Per the germline V gene, CDR1 is SGHRS and CDR2 is YFSETQ. CDR3 in amino acids: CASTVTQGANEQFF.

This sequence joins TRBV12-3 or TRBV12-4 and TRBJ2-4; no DNA is available, so the TRBD1 call from TCRdb remains unchecked. The CDR3 has 15 residues. The CDR3 spells CASQALGTPKNIQYF.

The chain joins TRBV20-1 to TRBJ1-1. Germline loops: CDR1 DFQATT, CDR2 SNEGSKA (reference sequence). This CDR3 is 15 amino acids long. The CDR3 reads CSARGVAAASTEAFF.

The J gene is TRBJ2-2, the V gene TRBV4-1; the TCRdb call, TRBD2, lacks DNA for checking. Germline V gene sequence: CDR1 MGHRA, CDR2 YSYEKL. The CDR3 has 15 residues. This CDR3 reads CASSLLADHTGELFF.

The rearrangement joins TRBV5-6 to TRBJ2-7; as DNA is missing, the TRBD1 call by TCRdb cannot be tested. Germline-derived CDR1 and CDR2 are SGHDT and YYEEEE. The CDR3 contains 13 residues. The CDR3 region is CASSFRWTDEQYF.

The chain recombines TRBV20-1 with TRBJ2-1; TCRdb names TRBD1, which stays unverified in the absence of DNA. Germline V lookup: CDR1 DFQATT, CDR2 SNEGSKA (reference sequence). CDR3 length: 15 amino acids. Here the CDR3 reads CSAREWTGADNEQFF.

The chain couples TRBV7-2 to TRBJ1-1. Germline values: CDR1 SGHTA, CDR2 FQGNSA. The CDR3 covers 15 residues. The CDR3 sequence is CASSLNVGSDTEAFF.

The rearrangement joins TRBV20-1 to TRBJ2-1; TCRdb's assignment of TRBD2 cannot be checked, as there is no DNA. Germline CDR1 reads DFQATT; CDR2 reads SNEGSKA (reference sequence). CDR3 length: 15 amino acids. CDR3: CSARGGRRFYNEQFF.

The gene calls are TRBV20-1 and TRBJ2-1. CDR3 length: 11 residues. Germline V gene data show CDR1 as DFQATT and CDR2 as SNEGSKA (reference sequence). This CDR3 is CSGRVGGEQFF.

The CDR3 sequence: CASPSPENYGYTF. The chain recombines TRBV13 with TRBJ1-2. Looked up from germline, CDR1 is PRHDT and CDR2 is FYEKMQ (reference sequence). The CDR3 is 13 residues long.

The chain links TRBV7-6 to TRBJ2-7; there is no DNA to check the TCRdb D call of TRBD2. The germline V gene has CDR1 SGHVS and CDR2 FNYEAQ. This CDR3 is 14 amino acids long. The CDR3 is CASSPPSNPYEQYF.

The chain employs TRBV5-1 and TRBJ2-1. Germline V gives CDR1 SGHRS, CDR2 YFSETQ. The CDR3 spans 16 residues. The CDR3: CASSRTRPDGYNEQFF.

CDR3 protein: CASSEAGRGKETQYF. The rearrangement links TRBV7-2 to TRBJ2-5. The germline V gene encodes CDR1 SGHTA and CDR2 FQGNSA. This CDR3 spans 15 amino acids.

This rearrangement joins TRBV29-1 to TRBJ1-3; TCRdb lists TRBD1, though no DNA is available to test this call. CDR1 and CDR2 (germline): SQVTM, ANQGSEA. CDR3 size: 15 residues. The CDR3 loop reads CSAIARGFVGNTIYF.